The 6 T cell receptor beta chains below all came from one sample that was sequenced in a study of brain T cells in children with intractable seizures. The protocol was immunoSEQ multiplex PCR, while the TCRdb copy is restricted to in-frame clones and leaves out a portion. The top ten hold 4.5% to 7% of the sample, which has about 340,000 clones, more than 85% seen once. Time point: blood from clinic visit 5 months post-surgery; TSC patient then seizure free. The sample in question was peripheral blood, obtained 5 to 6 months after surgery. These receptors were taken from a boy under three years old with tuberous sclerosis and intractable seizures.

The chain has TRBV19 and TRBJ1-5; no clear D. The length of the CDR3 is 13 residues. Between the trimmed V and J ends, which lost 5 bases and 2 bases, there was a span of 7 bases. Germline CDR1 and CDR2: LNHDA and SQIVND (reference sequence). CDR3 loop: CASSEVGNQPQHF. The CDR3 DNA follows: TGTGCCAGTAGTGAAGTAGGCAATCAGCCCCAGCATTTT.

The J gene is TRBJ1-1, the V gene TRBV24-1, with D possibly TRBD1 on 5 matching bases. Germline V gene lookup returns CDR1 KGHDR and CDR2 SFDVKD. The CDR3 contains 16 residues. The V end was cut by 3 bases, the J end by 1 base, with 14 bases between. Written as DNA, the CDR3 is TGTGCCACCAGTGATCTTTTCCGGGGGTGGAACACTGAAGCTTTCTTT. This gives the protein CATSDLFRGWNTEAFF.

This clone was recorded only once. This sample includes further DNA sequences coding for the same CDR3. V usage is TRBV5-1 and J usage is TRBJ1-2; D call uncertain. Trimming shortened V by 0 bases and J by 4 bases, and 1 base separated the two germline ends. CDR1 SGHRS and CDR2 YFSETQ come from the germline V gene. The CDR3 has 11 residues. CDR3 coding DNA: TGCGCCAGCAGCTTGGGCTATGGCTACACCTTC. It codes for CASSLGYGYTF.

The V call is TRBV13, the J call TRBJ1-6, with D uncertain. Per the germline V gene, CDR1 is PRHDT and CDR2 is FYEKMQ (reference sequence). The V end lost 0 bases, the J end lost 2 bases, and 11 bases lay between the germline ends. The CDR3 has 17 amino acids. The CDR3 nucleotides are TGTGCCAGCAGCTTAGGCCCGTCGGTAACCTATAATTCACCCCTCCACTTT. Translation: CASSLGPSVTYNSPLHF. Drawing the rest from reference TRBV13 and TRBJ1-6, the complete variable domain is AAGVIQSPRHLIKEKRETATLKCYPIPRHDTVYWYQQGPGQDPQFLISFYEKMQSDKGSIPDRFSAQQFSDYHSELNMSSLELGDSALYFCASSLGPSVTYNSPLHFGNGTRLTVT.

This sequence joins TRBV15 and TRBJ2-3; D is undetermined. This CDR3 is 17 amino acids long. The germline gives CDR1 LNHNV, CDR2 YYDKDF (reference sequence). Trimming took 0 bases from V and 2 from J, leaving 15 bases between them. CDR3 DNA sequence: TGTGCCACCAGCAGAGATCCGGAGAGGCCATACACAGATACGCAGTATTTT. This gives the protein CATSRDPERPYTDTQYF.

The CDR3 nucleotides are TGTGCCAGCAGCTACACAGCGACAGATACGCAGTATTTT. Residues: CASSYTATDTQYF. The rearrangement links TRBV12-3 or TRBV12-4 to TRBJ2-3; no clear D gene. The CDR3 spans 13 residues. Deletions cut 6 bases from V and 3 bases from J, with 10 bases between.